The clone carrying this T cell receptor beta chain appeared a single time. The data belong to a study of blood T cell repertoires in COVID-19. Sequencing used immunoSEQ multiplex PCR; TCRdb keeps in-frame clones, though not all of them. This sample yields tens of thousands of clones, of which 75% to 90% are seen a single time; over 15% belongs to the top ten. Looked up from germline, CDR1 is MNHEY and CDR2 is SVGAGI. V lost 7 bases and J lost 9, with 19 bases in between. This CDR3 spans 14 amino acids. The clonotype originates from a woman older than 75 with acute or convalescent COVID-19. The chain has TRBV6-5 and TRBJ1-5; tentative D call: TRBD1 (6 bases). The specimen was peripheral blood. CDR3 DNA sequence: TGTGCCAGCATTCTCGGAACTAACAGGGCGCCCCAGCATTTT. Its protein is CASILGTNRAPQHF.